Below, 27 T cell receptor beta chains from the same sample are listed, as sequenced in a study of blood T cells in healthy people across ages (dated by TCRdb to the mid-2010s). Libraries came from 5' RACE. Sequencing relied on an Illumina HiSeq 2500. A second PCR of roughly 7 to 11 cycles was run with a J-beta primer mix and a sample-barcoded 5' primer. TCRdb handled the public reads itself, with Q25 trimming in fastp and clone calling in MiXCR, and kept productive beta chains. Records with the same CDR3 protein are collapsed into one entry carrying the most frequent genes and DNA. Counted in this sample were about 1,600,000 distinct CDR3 sequences; around 42% of them appeared once. The ten top clones hold 7% to 9% of the sample. The sequencing input was blood. These receptors all come from a woman aged 18 to 35 in good health.

This clonotype was seen ten or more times. This chain uses TRBV24-1 with TRBJ2-3; the match to TRBD2 covers 10 bases. There are 16 residues in the CDR3. Germline CDR1 KGHDR, CDR2 SFDVKD. V trimming: 3 bases; J trimming: 6 bases; junction bases outside the gene matches: 8. CDR3 sequence (DNA): TGTGCCACCAGTGATAGGACCGGGACTAGCGCTGATACGCAGTATTTT. Protein: CATSDRTGTSADTQYF.

The gene calls are TRBV30 and TRBJ1-2, with 8 bases lining up with TRBD1. Unmatched junction bases numbered 18, after V lost 2 bases and J lost 13 bases. The CDR3 runs to 15 residues. Germline loops: CDR1 GTSNPN, CDR2 SVGIG (reference sequence). CDR3 sequence reads: CAWSIWTGRLSRPTF. Written as DNA, the CDR3 is TGTGCCTGGAGTATCTGGACAGGGCGTCTTTCGAGGCCCACCTTC.

The rearrangement uses TRBV6-2 or TRBV6-3 and TRBJ2-1; weak D call: TRBD2 (6 bases). In germline, CDR1 is MNHEY, CDR2 SVGEGT. The CDR3 is 15 residues long. V lost 4 bases, J lost 5 bases, and 15 bases lay in between. The CDR3 coding sequence is TGTGCCAGCAGTTCACCGGGACTTATGCACAATGAGCAGTTCTTC. Encoded protein: CASSSPGLMHNEQFF.

This clonotype was found a few times. The CDR3 is CARLAGGISYEQYF. In nucleotides, the CDR3 is TGTGCCAGACTAGCGGGAGGGATCTCCTACGAGCAGTACTTC. This chain connects TRBV6-2 or TRBV6-3 to TRBJ2-7; 13 nucleotides line up with TRBD2. V lost 9 bases, J lost 0 bases, and 2 bases stayed unmatched. The CDR3 extends over 14 amino acids. Germline V CDR1 and CDR2: MNHEY, SVGEGT.

CDR3 sequence reads: CASSYSYPLAGRDTQYF. Here the CDR3 DNA reads TGTGCCAGCAGTTACTCCTATCCCCTAGCGGGGAGAGATACGCAGTATTTT. This chain uses TRBV6-6 with TRBJ2-3, with TRBD2 matching over 9 bases. After removal of 0 bases from V and 5 bases from J, the junction contained 9 bases not matched to a gene. Germline V lookup: CDR1 MNHNY, CDR2 SVGAGI (reference sequence). CDR3 length: 17 amino acids.

The chain recombines TRBV6-1 with TRBJ2-5; 10 bases map to TRBD2. The CDR3 is made up of 16 amino acids. Germline lookup yields CDR1 MNHNS and CDR2 SASEGT. The V gene end was trimmed by 7 bases and the J gene end by 5 bases; junction bases not matched to a gene: 13. The CDR3 here is CASILAGAGGLETQYF. The CDR3 DNA sequence: TGTGCCAGCATTCTAGCGGGAGCAGGGGGCTTGGAGACCCAGTACTTC.

This clonotype was observed a few times. This chain links TRBV29-1 with TRBJ1-2, with no clear D. Trimming took off 6 bases at V and 6 bases at J, with 20 bases between the two ends. Germline values: CDR1 SQVTM, CDR2 ANQGSEA. The CDR3 loop spans 14 amino acids. The CDR3 reads CSVPQNSGMDGYTF. In DNA form, the CDR3 reads TGCAGCGTCCCACAGAATAGTGGGATGGATGGCTACACCTTC.

This clonotype turned up a few times. V usage is TRBV27 and J usage is TRBJ2-1; 15 bases fit TRBD2. This CDR3 comprises 19 residues. Germline values: CDR1 MNHEY, CDR2 SMNVEV (reference sequence). The V segment lost 5 bases and the J segment 8 bases; nucleotides outside the gene matches: 16. CDR3 loop: CASSPNPGLAGGPSDEQFF. CDR3 sequence (DNA): TGTGCCAGCAGTCCGAACCCCGGACTAGCGGGAGGGCCTTCCGATGAGCAGTTCTTC.

This clonotype was found a few times. The chain has TRBV10-2 and TRBJ2-7; 7 bases fit TRBD1. Per the germline V gene, CDR1 is WSHSY and CDR2 is SAAADI. V shed 5 bases and J 2 bases; nucleotides not matched to a gene: 12. The CDR3 spans 16 residues. The chain's CDR3 is CASSPKGGTGAYEQYF. CDR3 nucleotide sequence: TGCGCCAGCAGTCCCAAAGGGGGCACAGGCGCCTACGAGCAGTACTTC.

The chain couples TRBV4-2 to TRBJ1-2, with TRBD1 matching 8 bases. Germline V gene lookup returns CDR1 LGHNA and CDR2 YNFKEQ. Unmatched junction bases numbered 8, after V lost 1 base and J lost 4 bases. The CDR3 loop spans 16 amino acids. The chain's CDR3 is CASSQASQGAIYGYTF. The DNA of the CDR3 is TGTGCCAGCAGCCAAGCCTCCCAGGGGGCCATCTATGGCTACACCTTC.

Comment on this clonotype: A read error may be the cause here, since a much bigger clone is one base away. This chain connects TRBV29-1 to TRBJ2-4; 7 bases are a match to TRBD1. The CDR3 covers 15 residues. Germline V gene data show CDR1 as SQVTM and CDR2 as ANQGSEA. Unmatched junction bases numbered 8, after V lost 4 bases and J lost 2 bases. The chain's CDR3 is CSVGSGGLSKNIQYF. CDR3 in DNA: TGCAGCGTTGGATCAGGGGGTCTATCCAAAAACATTCAGTACTTC.

This clonotype was found many times. The chain uses TRBV7-6 and TRBJ2-1, with TRBD2 matching over 12 bases. The J segment lost 6 bases and the V segment lost 5 bases, leaving 5 bases of the junction unmatched. CDR1 and CDR2 (germline): SGHVS, FNYEAQ. This CDR3 comprises 15 residues. The CDR3 DNA follows: TGTGCCAGCAGCCTCACTAGCGGGGGGTCCAATGAGCAGTTCTTC. This sequence encodes CASSLTSGGSNEQFF. Full variable domain (missing parts from reference TRBV7-6 and TRBJ2-1): GAGVSQSPRYKVTKRGQDVALRCDPISGHVSLYWYRQALGQGPEFLTYFNYEAQQDKSGLPNDRFSAERPEGSISTLTIQRTEQRDSAMYRCASSLTSGGSNEQFFGPGTRLTVL.

The J gene is TRBJ2-1, the V gene TRBV20-1, with TRBD2 identical over 12 bases. This CDR3 spans 14 amino acids. Per germline, CDR1 DFQATT and CDR2 SNEGSKA (reference sequence). V was clipped by 6 bases and J by 8 bases; unmatched bases: 8. For the CDR3, the DNA is TGCAGTGCCCAACCGGGACTAGCGGGCCATGAGCAGTTCTTC. It encodes CSAQPGLAGHEQFF.

This clonotype was found once. The chain employs TRBV6-5 and TRBJ1-5; D is undetermined. The length of the CDR3 is 15 residues. Trimming removed 7 bases from V and 0 bases from J, with 13 bases in between. Germline V lookup: CDR1 MNHEY, CDR2 SVGAGI. CDR3: CASNVRAHSNQPQHF. The CDR3 coding sequence is TGTGCCAGCAATGTCCGGGCCCATAGCAATCAGCCCCAGCATTTT.

Only a few counts were recorded for this clonotype. J is TRBJ1-5 and V is TRBV27; the D is unclear. Deletions cut 8 bases from V and 7 bases from J, with 9 bases between. Germline values: CDR1 MNHEY, CDR2 SMNVEV (reference sequence). The CDR3 runs 11 residues. The CDR3 loop reads CASGLDQPQHF. In nucleotides, the CDR3 is TGTGCCAGCGGCTTGGACCAGCCCCAGCATTTT.

The V call is TRBV2, the J call TRBJ1-4; D is ambiguous. The CDR3 is made up of 14 amino acids. Germline CDR1 reads SNHLY; CDR2 reads FYNNEI. V lost 6 bases and J 3 bases, leaving 11 bases between the germline ends. Written as DNA, the CDR3 is TGTGCCAGCAGCCCCGTAGGAGCTAATGAAAAACTGTTTTTT. Protein: CASSPVGANEKLFF.

This clonotype was observed a few times. V gene TRBV4-1 combines with J gene TRBJ2-6, with D unresolved. Trimming shortened V by 0 bases and J by 4 bases, and 7 bases separated the two germline ends. Germline CDR1 and CDR2: MGHRA and YSYEKL. This CDR3 region has 15 residues. The CDR3 reads CASSQDSAGANVLTF. The CDR3 nucleotides read TGCGCCAGCAGCCAAGACAGTGCCGGGGCCAACGTCCTGACTTTC.

CDR3 region: CASSLGGGNPSDEQFF. CDR3 in DNA: TGTGCCAGCAGCTTGGGCGGCGGAAACCCCTCTGATGAGCAGTTCTTC. The rearrangement joins TRBV5-6 to TRBJ2-1; D gene unclear. The CDR3 is 16 residues long. Deletions cut 0 bases from V and 8 bases from J, with 18 bases between. Looked up from germline, CDR1 is SGHDT and CDR2 is YYEEEE.

The rearrangement joins TRBV10-2 to TRBJ1-5; tentative D call: TRBD1 (5 bases). This CDR3 has 16 amino acids. V dropped 3 bases and J dropped 4 bases, with 16 bases sitting between them. CDR1 is WSHSY and CDR2 is SAAADI in the germline V gene. The CDR3, as DNA: TGCGCCAGCAGTGATACGGGGGTCCGACCGAATCAGCCCCAGCATTTT. Residues: CASSDTGVRPNQPQHF.

The rearrangement joins TRBV2 to TRBJ2-5, with TRBD1 matching over 8 bases. Germline values: CDR1 SNHLY, CDR2 FYNNEI. Trimming cost V 1 base and J 11 bases; bases outside gene matches: 9. The CDR3 spans 14 residues. CDR3 sequence (DNA): TGTGCCAGCAGTGAAGGCCGGGACAGGATCAAGCAGTACTTC. This gives the protein CASSEGRDRIKQYF.

V gene TRBV3-1 combines with J gene TRBJ1-1; 10 bases map to TRBD1. V gave up 3 bases and J gave up 4 bases; unmatched junction bases: 2. Germline V CDR1 and CDR2: LGHDT, YNNKEL (reference sequence). The CDR3 contains 14 residues. In DNA, the CDR3 is TGTGCCAGCAGCCAGGGACAGGGGTTCACTGAAGCTTTCTTT. Encoded protein: CASSQGQGFTEAFF.

This chain uses TRBV7-2 with TRBJ2-7; 13 nucleotides line up with TRBD2. Judging by the DNA end, TRBJ2-1 fits better; the J call may be wrong. This CDR3 region has 14 residues. CDR1 SGHTA and CDR2 FQGNSA come from the germline V gene. The CDR3: CASINQLAGGPQFF. CDR3 nucleotide sequence: TGTGCCAGCATCAACCAACTAGCGGGAGGGCCCCAGTTCTTC.

The gene calls are TRBV7-3 and TRBJ2-3; D may be TRBD2 (7 bases). The germline V gene encodes CDR1 SGHTA and CDR2 FQGTGA. The CDR3 is made up of 12 amino acids. Trimming removed 8 bases from V and 5 bases from J, with 11 bases in between. The CDR3 sequence is CASGGAIDTQYF. CDR3 sequence (DNA): TGTGCCAGCGGGGGGGCTATAGATACGCAGTATTTT.

V and J are TRBV13 and TRBJ1-1; 9 positions agree with TRBD1. The trim removed 5 bases at V and 6 bases at J, leaving 13 bases unmatched. Per germline, CDR1 PRHDT and CDR2 FYEKMQ (reference sequence). This CDR3 has 16 amino acids. Here the CDR3 reads CASSLEARDRVSEAFF. The CDR3 coding sequence is TGTGCCAGCAGCCTAGAGGCTCGGGACAGGGTTTCTGAAGCTTTCTTT.

Only a few counts were recorded for this clonotype. The chain uses TRBV20-1 and TRBJ2-5; the D gene is possibly TRBD2 (6 bases). Trimming left V 6 bases short and J 5 bases short, with 16 bases between. Germline V CDR1 and CDR2: DFQATT, SNEGSKA (reference sequence). The CDR3 is 13 amino acids. The CDR3 DNA reads TGCAGTGCGTTCCTCGGGACTTCCGAGACCCAGTACTTC. Translating it yields CSAFLGTSETQYF.

V is TRBV11-1 and J is TRBJ2-2; no definite D call. V was cut by 4 bases and J by 3 bases, with 9 bases left in between. The CDR3 runs to 14 residues. From germline, CDR1 is SGHAT and CDR2 FQDESV (reference sequence). The CDR3 is CASSSGVDTGELFF. DNA for the CDR3: TGTGCCAGCAGCTCGGGCGTGGACACCGGGGAGCTGTTTTTT. Full variable domain (remainder filled in from reference TRBV11-1 and TRBJ2-2): EAEVAQSPRYKITEKSQAVAFWCDPISGHATLYWYRQILGQGPELLVQFQDESVVDDSQLPKDRFSAERLKGVDSTLKIQPAELGDSAMYLCASSSGVDTGELFFGEGSRLTVL.

The chain links TRBV7-2 to TRBJ1-2; D gene unclear. CDR1 is SGHTA, CDR2 FQGNSA, per germline. The CDR3 contains 15 residues. Trimming shortened V by 2 bases and J by 3 bases, and 13 bases separated the two germline ends. DNA for the CDR3: TGTGCCAGCAGCTTAACAGCCGGCGGCGACTATGGCTACACCTTC. This gives the protein CASSLTAGGDYGYTF. The variable domain in full, with the rest retrieved from reference TRBV7-2 and TRBJ1-2, is GAGVSQSPSNKVTEKGKDVELRCDPISGHTALYWYRQSLGQGLEFLIYFQGNSAPDKSGLPSDRFSAERTGGSVSTLTIQRTQQEDSAVYLCASSLTAGGDYGYTFGSGTRLTVV.